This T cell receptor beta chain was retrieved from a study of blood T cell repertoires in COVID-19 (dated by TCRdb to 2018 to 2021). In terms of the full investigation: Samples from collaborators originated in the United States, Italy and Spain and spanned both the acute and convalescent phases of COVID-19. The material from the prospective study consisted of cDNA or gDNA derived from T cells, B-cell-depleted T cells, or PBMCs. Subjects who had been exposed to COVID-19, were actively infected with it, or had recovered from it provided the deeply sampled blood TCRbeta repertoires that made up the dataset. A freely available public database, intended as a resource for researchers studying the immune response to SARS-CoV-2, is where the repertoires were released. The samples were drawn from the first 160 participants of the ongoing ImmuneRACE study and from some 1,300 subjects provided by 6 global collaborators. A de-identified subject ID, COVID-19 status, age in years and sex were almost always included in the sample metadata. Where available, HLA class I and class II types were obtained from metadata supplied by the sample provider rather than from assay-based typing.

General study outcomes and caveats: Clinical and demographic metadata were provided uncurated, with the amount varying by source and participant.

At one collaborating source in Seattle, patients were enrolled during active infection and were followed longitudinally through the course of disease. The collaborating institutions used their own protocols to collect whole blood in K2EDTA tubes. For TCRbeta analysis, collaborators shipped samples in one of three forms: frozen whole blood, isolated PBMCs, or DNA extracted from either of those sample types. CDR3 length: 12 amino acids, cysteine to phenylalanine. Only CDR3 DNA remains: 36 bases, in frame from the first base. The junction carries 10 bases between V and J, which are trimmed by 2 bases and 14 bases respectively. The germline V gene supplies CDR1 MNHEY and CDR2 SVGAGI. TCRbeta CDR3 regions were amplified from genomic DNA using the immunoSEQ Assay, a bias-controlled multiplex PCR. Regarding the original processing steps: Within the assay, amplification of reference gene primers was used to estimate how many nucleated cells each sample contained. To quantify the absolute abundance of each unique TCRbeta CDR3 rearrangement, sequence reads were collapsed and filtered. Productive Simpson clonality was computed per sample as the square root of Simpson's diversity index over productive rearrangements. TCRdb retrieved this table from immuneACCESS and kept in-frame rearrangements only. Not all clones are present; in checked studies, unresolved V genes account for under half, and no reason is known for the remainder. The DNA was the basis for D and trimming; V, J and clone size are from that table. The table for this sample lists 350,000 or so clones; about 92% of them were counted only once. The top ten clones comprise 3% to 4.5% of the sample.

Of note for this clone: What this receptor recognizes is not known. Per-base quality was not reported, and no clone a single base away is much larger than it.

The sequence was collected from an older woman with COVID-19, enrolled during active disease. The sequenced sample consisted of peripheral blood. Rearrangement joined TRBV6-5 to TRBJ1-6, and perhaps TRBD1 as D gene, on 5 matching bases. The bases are TGTGCCAGCAGTTACCCGGGGGGGTCCCTCCACTTT. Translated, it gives CASSYPGGSLHF.